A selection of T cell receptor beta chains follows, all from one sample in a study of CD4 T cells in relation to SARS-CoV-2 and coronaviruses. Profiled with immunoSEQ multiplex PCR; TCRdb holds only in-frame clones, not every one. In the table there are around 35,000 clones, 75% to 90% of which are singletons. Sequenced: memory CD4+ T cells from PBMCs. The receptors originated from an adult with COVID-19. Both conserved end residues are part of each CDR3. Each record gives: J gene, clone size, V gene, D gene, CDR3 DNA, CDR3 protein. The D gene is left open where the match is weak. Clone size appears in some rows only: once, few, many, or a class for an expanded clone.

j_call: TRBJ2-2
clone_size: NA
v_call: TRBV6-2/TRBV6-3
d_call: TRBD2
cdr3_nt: TGTGCCAGCAGTTACTCGATCCGAAGAAGCGGGAGGGCCATGGATGGGGAGCTGTTTTTT
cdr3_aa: CASSYSIRRSGRAMDGELFF

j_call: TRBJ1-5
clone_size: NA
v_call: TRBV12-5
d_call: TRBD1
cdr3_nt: TGTGCTAGTGACCGACCGGGACAGGGGGAAGGTGGAAGCAATCAGCCCCAGCATTTT
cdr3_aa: CASDRPGQGEGGSNQPQHF

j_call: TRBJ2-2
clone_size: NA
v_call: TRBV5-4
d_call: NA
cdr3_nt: TGTGCCAGCAGCTTATCAGGGAACACCGGGGAGCTGTTTTTT
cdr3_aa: CASSLSGNTGELFF

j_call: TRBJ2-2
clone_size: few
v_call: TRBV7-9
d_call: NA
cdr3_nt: TGTGCCAGCAGCTTAAGGCGGAACACCGGGGAGCTGTTTTTT
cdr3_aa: CASSLRRNTGELFF

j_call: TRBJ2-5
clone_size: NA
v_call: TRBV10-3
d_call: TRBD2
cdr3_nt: TGTGCCATCAGTGAGCCGACTAGCGGGAGTGAGACCCAGTACTTC
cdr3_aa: CAISEPTSGSETQYF

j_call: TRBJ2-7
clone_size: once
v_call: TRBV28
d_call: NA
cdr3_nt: TGTGCCAGCAGTTTGCAGCACCTACGCTACGAGCAGTACTTC
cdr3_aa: CASSLQHLRYEQYF

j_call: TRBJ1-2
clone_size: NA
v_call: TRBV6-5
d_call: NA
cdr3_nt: TGTGCCAGCGCAGGAGTCCACTATGGCTACACCTTC
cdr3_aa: CASAGVHYGYTF

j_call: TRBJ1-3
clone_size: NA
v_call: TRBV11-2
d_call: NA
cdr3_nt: TGTGCCAGCAGCTTAGTACTCGACAGGCGGTTCAACACCATATATTTT
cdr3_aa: CASSLVLDRRFNTIYF

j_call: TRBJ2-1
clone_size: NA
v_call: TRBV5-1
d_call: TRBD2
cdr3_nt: TGCGCCAGCAGCTGGTCTAGCGGTTACAATGAGCAGTTCTTC
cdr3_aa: CASSWSSGYNEQFF

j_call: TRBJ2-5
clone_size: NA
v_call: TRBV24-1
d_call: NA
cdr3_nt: TGTGCCACCAGTGATCAAGACAAGAAACAAGAGACCCAGTACTTC
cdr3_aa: CATSDQDKKQETQYF

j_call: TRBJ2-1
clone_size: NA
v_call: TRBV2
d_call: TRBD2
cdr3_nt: TGTGCCAGCAGTGATTCGGGGAGGGCCTACAATGAGCAGTTCTTC
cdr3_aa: CASSDSGRAYNEQFF

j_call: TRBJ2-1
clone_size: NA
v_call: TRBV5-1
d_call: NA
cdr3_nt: TGCGCCAGCAGCTTGGCCTGGACAGATTTCCCGTTCTTC
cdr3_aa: CASSLAWTDFPFF

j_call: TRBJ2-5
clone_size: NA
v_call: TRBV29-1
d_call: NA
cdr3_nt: TGCAGCGTTGAGATTCTGGGACTGCAAGAGACCCAGTACTTC
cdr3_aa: CSVEILGLQETQYF

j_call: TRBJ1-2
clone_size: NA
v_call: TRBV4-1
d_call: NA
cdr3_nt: TGCGCCAGCAGTCCCGACACGTCTTATGGCTACACCTTC
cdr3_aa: CASSPDTSYGYTF

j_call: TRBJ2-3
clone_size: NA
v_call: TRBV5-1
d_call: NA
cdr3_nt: TGCGCCAGCAGCTTGGCGGCAGGGGTAGGAGATACGCAGTATTTT
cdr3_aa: CASSLAAGVGDTQYF

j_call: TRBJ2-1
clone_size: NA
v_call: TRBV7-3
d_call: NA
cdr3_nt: TGTGCCAGCAGCCGGGACTTAGAGGGGGGCAATGAGCAGTTCTTC
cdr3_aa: CASSRDLEGGNEQFF

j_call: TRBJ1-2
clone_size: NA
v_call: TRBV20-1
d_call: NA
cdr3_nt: TGCAGTGCTAGGGACTATGGCTACACCTTC
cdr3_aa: CSARDYGYTF

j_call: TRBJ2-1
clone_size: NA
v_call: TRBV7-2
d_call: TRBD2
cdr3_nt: TGTGCCAGCAGCCTTAGCGGGAGTAGGCTCTCCTACAATGAGCAGTTCTTC
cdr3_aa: CASSLSGSRLSYNEQFF

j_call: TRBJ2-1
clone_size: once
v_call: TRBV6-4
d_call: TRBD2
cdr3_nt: TGTGCCAGCAGACCCAACAGCGGGATCCCCTACAATGAGCAGTTCTTC
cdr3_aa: CASRPNSGIPYNEQFF

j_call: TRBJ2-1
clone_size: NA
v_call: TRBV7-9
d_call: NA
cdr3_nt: TGTGCCAGCAGCTTGACCCTGGTCGGTGAGCAGTTCTTC
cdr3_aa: CASSLTLVGEQFF

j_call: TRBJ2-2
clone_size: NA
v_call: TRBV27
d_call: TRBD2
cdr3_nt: TGTGCCTCCGGTGGGGGGGTAGGTGTGGGCACCGGGGAGCTGTTTTTT
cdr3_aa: CASGGGVGVGTGELFF

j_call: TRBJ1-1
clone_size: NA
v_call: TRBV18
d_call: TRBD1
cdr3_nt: TGTGCCAGCTCACCGACAGGGAGGACTGAAGCTTTCTTT
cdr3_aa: CASSPTGRTEAFF

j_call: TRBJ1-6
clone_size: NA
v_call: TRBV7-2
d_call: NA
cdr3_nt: TGTGCCAGCAGCTTAGTGCCCAGAAATTCACCCCTCCACTTT
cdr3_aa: CASSLVPRNSPLHF

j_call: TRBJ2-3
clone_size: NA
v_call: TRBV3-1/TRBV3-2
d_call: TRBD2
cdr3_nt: TGTGCCAGCAGCCAGCTAATAGCGGGGAGCACAGATACGCAGTATTTT
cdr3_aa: CASSQLIAGSTDTQYF

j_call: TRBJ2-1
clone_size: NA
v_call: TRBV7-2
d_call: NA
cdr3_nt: TGTGCCAGCAGCTTAGAGTATCTGTACAATGAGCAGTTCTTC
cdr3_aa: CASSLEYLYNEQFF

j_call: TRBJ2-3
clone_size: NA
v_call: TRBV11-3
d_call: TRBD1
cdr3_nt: TGTGCCAGCAGTTCCAAAACCAGGGGGGATACGCAGTATTTT
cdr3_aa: CASSSKTRGDTQYF

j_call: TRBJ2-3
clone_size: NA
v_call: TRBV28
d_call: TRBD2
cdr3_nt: TGTGCCAGCACCACGACTAGCGGGGGGGATACGCAGTATTTT
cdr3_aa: CASTTTSGGDTQYF

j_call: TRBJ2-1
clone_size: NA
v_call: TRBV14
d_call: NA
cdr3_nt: TGTGCCAGCAGCCAAGAGCGGCCAAGGGCGGGGAGCTCCTACAATGAGCAGTTCTTC
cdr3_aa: CASSQERPRAGSSYNEQFF

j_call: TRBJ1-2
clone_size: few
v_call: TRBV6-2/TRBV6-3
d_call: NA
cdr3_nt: TGTGCCAGCAGTTACTCGAACTCCGCCAACGGCTACACCTTC
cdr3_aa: CASSYSNSANGYTF

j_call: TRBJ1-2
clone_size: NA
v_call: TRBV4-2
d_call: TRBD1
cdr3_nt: TGTGCCAGCAGCCACCCGGACAGGGAGAACTATGGCTACACCTTC
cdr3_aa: CASSHPDRENYGYTF